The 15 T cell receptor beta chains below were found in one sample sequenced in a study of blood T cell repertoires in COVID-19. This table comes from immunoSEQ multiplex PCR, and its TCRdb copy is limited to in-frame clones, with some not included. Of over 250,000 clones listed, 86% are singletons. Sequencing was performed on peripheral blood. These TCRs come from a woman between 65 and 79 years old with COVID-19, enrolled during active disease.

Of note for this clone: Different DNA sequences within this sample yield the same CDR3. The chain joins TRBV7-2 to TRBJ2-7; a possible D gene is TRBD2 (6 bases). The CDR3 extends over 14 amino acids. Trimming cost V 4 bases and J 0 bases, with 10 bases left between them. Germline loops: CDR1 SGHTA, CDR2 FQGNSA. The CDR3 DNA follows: TGTGCCAGCAGCTCCGGGGGTAGCTCCTACGAGCAGTACTTC. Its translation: CASSSGGSSYEQYF.

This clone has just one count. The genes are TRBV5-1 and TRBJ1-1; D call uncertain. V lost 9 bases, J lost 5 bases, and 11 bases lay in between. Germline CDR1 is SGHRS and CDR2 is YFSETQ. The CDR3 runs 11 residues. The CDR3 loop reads CATSSGTEAFF. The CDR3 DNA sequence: TGCGCCACTTCTTCCGGGACTGAAGCTTTCTTT.

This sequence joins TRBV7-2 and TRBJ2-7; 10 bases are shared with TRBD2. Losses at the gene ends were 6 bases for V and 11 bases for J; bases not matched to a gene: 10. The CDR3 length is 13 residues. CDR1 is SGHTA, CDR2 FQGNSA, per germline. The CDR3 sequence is CASRPGRSGGEYF. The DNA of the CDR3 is TGTGCCAGCAGACCCGGACGCAGCGGGGGGGAGTACTTC.

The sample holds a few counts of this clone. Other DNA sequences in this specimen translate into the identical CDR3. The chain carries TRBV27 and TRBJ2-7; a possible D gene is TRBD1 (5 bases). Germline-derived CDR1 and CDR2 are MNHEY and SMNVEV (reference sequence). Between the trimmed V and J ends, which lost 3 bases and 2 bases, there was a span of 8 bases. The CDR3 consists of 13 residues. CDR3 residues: CASSLSQAYEQYF. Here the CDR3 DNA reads TGTGCCAGCAGTTTGTCACAGGCCTACGAGCAGTACTTC.

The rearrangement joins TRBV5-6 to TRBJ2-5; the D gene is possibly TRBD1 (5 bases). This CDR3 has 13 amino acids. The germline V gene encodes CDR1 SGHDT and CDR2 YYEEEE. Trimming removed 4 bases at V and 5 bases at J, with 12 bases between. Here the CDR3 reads CASSVVSGETQYF. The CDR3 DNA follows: TGTGCCAGCAGCGTAGTGTCAGGGGAGACCCAGTACTTC.

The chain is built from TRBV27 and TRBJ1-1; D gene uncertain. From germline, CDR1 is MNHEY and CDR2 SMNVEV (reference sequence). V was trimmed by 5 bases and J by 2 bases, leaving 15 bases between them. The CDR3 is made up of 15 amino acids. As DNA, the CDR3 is TGTGCCAGCAGTCCGACCCGGGATATTAACACTGAAGCTTTCTTT. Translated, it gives CASSPTRDINTEAFF.

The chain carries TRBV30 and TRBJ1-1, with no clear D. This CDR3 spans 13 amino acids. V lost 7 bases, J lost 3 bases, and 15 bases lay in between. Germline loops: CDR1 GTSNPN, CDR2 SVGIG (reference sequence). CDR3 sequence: CASAKQRYTEAFF. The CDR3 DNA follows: TGTGCCTCCGCTAAGCAGCGGTACACTGAAGCTTTCTTT. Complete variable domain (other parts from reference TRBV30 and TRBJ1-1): SQTIHQWPATLVQPVGSPLSLECTVEGTSNPNLYWYRQAAGRGLQLLFYSVGIGQISSEVPQNLSASRPQDRQFILSSKKLLLSDSGFYLCASAKQRYTEAFFGQGTRLTVV.

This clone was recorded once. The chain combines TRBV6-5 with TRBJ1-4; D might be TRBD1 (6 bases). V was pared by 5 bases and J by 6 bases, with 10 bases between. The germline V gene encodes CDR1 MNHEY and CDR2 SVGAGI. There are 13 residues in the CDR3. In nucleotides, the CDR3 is TGTGCCAGCAGTCCGACAGGAGATGAAAAACTGTTTTTT. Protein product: CASSPTGDEKLFF.

CDR3 loop: CASSLKRGGRTGELFF. CDR3 DNA: TGTGCCAGCAGCTTAAAGAGAGGGGGCCGCACCGGGGAGCTGTTTTTT. The V gene is TRBV5-6, the J gene TRBJ2-2; 7 bases are shared with TRBD1. Germline lookup yields CDR1 SGHDT and CDR2 YYEEEE. There are 16 residues in the CDR3. Trimming removed 2 bases from V and 4 bases from J; junction bases left unmatched: 8.

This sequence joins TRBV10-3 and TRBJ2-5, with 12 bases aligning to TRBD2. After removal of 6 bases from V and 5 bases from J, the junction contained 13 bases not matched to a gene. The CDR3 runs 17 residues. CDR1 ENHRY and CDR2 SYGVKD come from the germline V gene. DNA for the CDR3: TGTGCCATCAGGGGCCCGACTAGCGGGGGATCTTGGGAGACCCAGTACTTC. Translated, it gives CAIRGPTSGGSWETQYF.

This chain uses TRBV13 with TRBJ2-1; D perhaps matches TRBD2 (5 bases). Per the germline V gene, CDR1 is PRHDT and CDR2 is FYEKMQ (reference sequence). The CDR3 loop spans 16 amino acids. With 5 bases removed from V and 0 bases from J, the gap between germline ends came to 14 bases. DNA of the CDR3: TGTGCCAGCAGCCCCGAGGGCTCTAGCTCCTACAATGAGCAGTTCTTC. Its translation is CASSPEGSSSYNEQFF. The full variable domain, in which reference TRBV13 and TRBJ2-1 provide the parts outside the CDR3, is AAGVIQSPRHLIKEKRETATLKCYPIPRHDTVYWYQQGPGQDPQFLISFYEKMQSDKGSIPDRFSAQQFSDYHSELNMSSLELGDSALYFCASSPEGSSSYNEQFFGPGTRLTVL.

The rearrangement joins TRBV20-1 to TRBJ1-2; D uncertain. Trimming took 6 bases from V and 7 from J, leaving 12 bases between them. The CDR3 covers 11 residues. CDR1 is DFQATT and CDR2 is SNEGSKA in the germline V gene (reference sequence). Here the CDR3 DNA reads TGCAGTGCATATTACTATCCTGGCTACACCTTC. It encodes CSAYYYPGYTF.

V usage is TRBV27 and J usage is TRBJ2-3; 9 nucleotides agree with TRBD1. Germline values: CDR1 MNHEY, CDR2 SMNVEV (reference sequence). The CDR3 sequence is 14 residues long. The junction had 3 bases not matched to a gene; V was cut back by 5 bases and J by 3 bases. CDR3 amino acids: CASSRDRETDTQYF. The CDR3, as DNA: TGTGCCAGCAGTCGGGACAGGGAGACAGATACGCAGTATTTT.

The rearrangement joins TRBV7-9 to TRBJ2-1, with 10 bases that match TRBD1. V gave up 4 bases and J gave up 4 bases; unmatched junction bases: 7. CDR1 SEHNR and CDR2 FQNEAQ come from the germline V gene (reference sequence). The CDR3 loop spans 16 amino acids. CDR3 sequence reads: CASSWPRDRGYNEQFF. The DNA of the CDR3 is TGTGCCAGCAGCTGGCCCCGGGACAGGGGATACAATGAGCAGTTCTTC.

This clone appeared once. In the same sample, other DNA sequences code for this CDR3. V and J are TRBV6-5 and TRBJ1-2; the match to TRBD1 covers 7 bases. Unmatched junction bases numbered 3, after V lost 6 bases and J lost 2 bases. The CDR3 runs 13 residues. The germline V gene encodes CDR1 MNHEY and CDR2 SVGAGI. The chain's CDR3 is CASRSGQNYGYTF. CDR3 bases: TGTGCCAGCAGGTCGGGACAGAACTATGGCTACACCTTC.